The sample holds a few counts of the clone carrying this T cell receptor beta chain. Its cognate antigen is unknown. The entry originates in a study of graft-versus-host responses after intestinal transplantation. Study background: Every one of the recipients received anti-thymocyte globulin induction and afterwards took tacrolimus and steroids for around 3 years. Findings of the study overall: Recipient marrow held GvH clones, some first seen in ileum or blood.

Generated by immunoSEQ multiplex PCR, the TCRdb table keeps only in-frame clones and is missing some. The data show under 95,000 clones, approximately 78% seen once. The CDR3 contains 13 residues. V shed 3 bases, J shed 7 bases, and the junction held 5 bases outside the gene matches. Per germline, CDR1 SGHRS and CDR2 YFSETQ. Sequenced here: unstimulated CD4+ T cells sorted from spleen or lymph node cells, sampled before intestinal transplant. This clonotype originated in a human donor who received an intestinal transplant. The chain uses TRBV5-1 and TRBJ2-7, with 9 bases aligning to TRBD2. CDR3 DNA sequence: TGCGCCAGCAGCTCTCTAGCGGGATTTGAGCAGTACTTC. Translation gives CASSSLAGFEQYF.